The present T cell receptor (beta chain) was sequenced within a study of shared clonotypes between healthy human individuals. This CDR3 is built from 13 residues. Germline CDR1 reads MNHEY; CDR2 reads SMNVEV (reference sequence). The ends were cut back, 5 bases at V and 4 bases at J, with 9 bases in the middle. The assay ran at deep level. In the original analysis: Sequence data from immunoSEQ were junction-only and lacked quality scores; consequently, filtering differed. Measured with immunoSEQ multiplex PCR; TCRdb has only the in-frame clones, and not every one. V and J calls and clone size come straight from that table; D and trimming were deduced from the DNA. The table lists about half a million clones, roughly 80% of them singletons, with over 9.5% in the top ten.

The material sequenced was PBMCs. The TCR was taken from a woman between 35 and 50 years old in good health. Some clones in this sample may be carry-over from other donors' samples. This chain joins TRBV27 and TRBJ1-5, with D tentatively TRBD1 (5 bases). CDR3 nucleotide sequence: TGTGCCAGCAGTGGGGACGGGAATCAGCCCCAGCATTTT. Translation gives CASSGDGNQPQHF.